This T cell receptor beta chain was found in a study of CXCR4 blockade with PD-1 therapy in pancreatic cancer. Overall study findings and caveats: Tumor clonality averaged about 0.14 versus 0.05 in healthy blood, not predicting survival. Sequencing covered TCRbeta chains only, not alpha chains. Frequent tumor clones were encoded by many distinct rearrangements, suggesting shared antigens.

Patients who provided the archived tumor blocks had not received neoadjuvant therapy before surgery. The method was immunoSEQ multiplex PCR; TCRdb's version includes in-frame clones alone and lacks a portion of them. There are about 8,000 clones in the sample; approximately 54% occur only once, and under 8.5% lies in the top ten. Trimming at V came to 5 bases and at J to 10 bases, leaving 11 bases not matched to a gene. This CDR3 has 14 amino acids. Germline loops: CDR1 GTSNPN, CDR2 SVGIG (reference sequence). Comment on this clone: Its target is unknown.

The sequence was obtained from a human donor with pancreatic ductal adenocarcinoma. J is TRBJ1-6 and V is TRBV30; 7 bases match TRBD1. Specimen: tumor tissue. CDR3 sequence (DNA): TGTGCCTGGTTTAGCGGGACAGTAAGATCACCCCTCCACTTT. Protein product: CAWFSGTVRSPLHF. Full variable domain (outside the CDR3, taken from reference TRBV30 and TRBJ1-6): SQTIHQWPATLVQPVGSPLSLECTVEGTSNPNLYWYRQAAGRGLQLLFYSVGIGQISSEVPQNLSASRPQDRQFILSSKKLLLSDSGFYLCAWFSGTVRSPLHFGNGTRLTVT.